Listed below are T cell receptor beta chains from one sample, sequenced in a study of blood T cell repertoires in COVID-19. Method: immunoSEQ multiplex PCR; TCRdb's copy keeps in-frame clones and lacks some. This sample has about 20,000 clones, with 80% to 95% found just once. Material for sequencing was peripheral blood. Receptors originate from a woman aged 50 to 65 with active COVID-19. Each CDR3 is given with its conserved first and last residue. A D gene is named only where the DNA matches it firmly. The size entry is marked missing in some rows and otherwise reads once, few, many or a size class.

14	TRBV30	TRBD1	TRBJ2-1	NA	CAWSEGQGGYEQFF	TGTGCCTGGAGCGAGGGACAGGGGGGATATGAGCAGTTCTTC
15	TRBV27	TRBD2	TRBJ2-1	NA	CASSFSGLEGNEQFF	TGTGCCAGCAGTTTCTCTGGACTAGAAGGGAATGAGCAGTTCTTC
12	TRBV30	NA	TRBJ1-2	NA	CAHGYGHFGYTF	TGTGCGCATGGATACGGACATTTCGGCTACACCTTC
14	TRBV6-5	NA	TRBJ1-1	NA	CASGLRGMNTEAFF	TGTGCCAGCGGCCTAAGAGGGATGAACACTGAAGCTTTCTTT
15	TRBV29-1	TRBD2	TRBJ2-1	NA	CSVYGLADRYNEQFF	TGCAGCGTATACGGACTAGCGGACCGCTACAATGAGCAGTTCTTC
15	TRBV15	TRBD2	TRBJ2-1	NA	CATSSTSGRAWEQFF	TGTGCCACCAGCAGTACTAGCGGGAGGGCCTGGGAGCAGTTCTTC
16	TRBV11-3	TRBD1	TRBJ2-3	NA	CASSRGGTGDTDTQYF	TGTGCCAGCAGCCGGGGTGGGACAGGGGACACAGATACGCAGTATTTT
15	TRBV9	TRBD2	TRBJ2-1	NA	CASSVSGRAYNEQFF	TGTGCCAGCAGCGTAAGCGGGAGGGCCTACAATGAGCAGTTCTTC
13	TRBV18	NA	TRBJ1-5	NA	CASSPDREQPQHF	TGTGCCAGCTCACCGGACCGGGAGCAGCCCCAGCATTTT
15	TRBV11-2	NA	TRBJ2-5	NA	CASSSNTGRLQTQYF	TGTGCCAGCAGTTCTAATACAGGGCGGTTGCAGACCCAGTACTTC
13	TRBV19	NA	TRBJ2-7	NA	CASSIGHSYEQYF	TGTGCCAGTAGTATAGGACACTCCTACGAGCAGTACTTC
13	TRBV11-2	NA	TRBJ1-2	NA	CASSETGSHGYTF	TGTGCCAGCAGCGAAACAGGGTCCCATGGCTACACCTTC
14	TRBV9	TRBD1	TRBJ2-7	NA	CASSKDRGSYEQYF	TGTGCCAGCAGCAAGGACAGGGGGTCCTACGAGCAGTACTTC
16	TRBV5-1	NA	TRBJ1-5	NA	CASSLEGGHDNQPQHF	TGCGCCAGCAGCTTGGAAGGGGGTCATGACAATCAGCCCCAGCATTTT
13	TRBV12-5	NA	TRBJ2-7	NA	CASVHVTGYEQYF	TGTGCTAGTGTCCATGTTACGGGCTACGAGCAGTACTTC
15	TRBV28	TRBD1	TRBJ1-4	NA	CASSLGGTGDEKLFF	TGTGCCAGCAGTTTGGGTGGGACAGGGGATGAAAAACTGTTTTTT
15	TRBV5-6	NA	TRBJ2-5	NA	CASSWRGTYQETQYF	TGTGCCAGCAGCTGGCGTGGGACTTATCAAGAGACCCAGTACTTC
15	TRBV11-2	TRBD1	TRBJ2-5	NA	CASSRRQGAPPTQYF	TGTGCCAGCAGCCGCCGACAGGGGGCCCCCCCCACCCAGTACTTC
15	TRBV5-1	TRBD2	TRBJ2-3	NA	CASSLVGGRGDTQYF	TGCGCCAGCAGCTTGGTCGGCGGGAGAGGAGATACGCAGTATTTT
14	TRBV18	NA	TRBJ2-1	NA	CASSRASSYNEQFF	TGTGCCAGCTCACGAGCTAGCTCCTACAATGAGCAGTTCTTC
15	TRBV5-4	NA	TRBJ2-2	NA	CASSLQGRATGELFF	TGTGCCAGCAGCTTGCAGGGCAGGGCGACCGGGGAGCTGTTTTTT
16	TRBV24-1	TRBD1	TRBJ2-1	NA	CATSGSGTGRYNEQFF	TGTGCCACCAGTGGGTCCGGGACAGGCCGTTACAATGAGCAGTTCTTC
13	TRBV19	NA	TRBJ1-2	NA	CASSNLGASGYTF	TGTGCCAGTAGTAATCTGGGGGCGAGTGGCTACACCTTC
15	TRBV18	TRBD1	TRBJ2-7	once	CASSPKGQGTYEQYF	TGTGCCAGCTCACCAAAAGGACAGGGTACCTACGAGCAGTACTTC
16	TRBV5-1	TRBD2	TRBJ2-7	few	CASSPWTASGSYEQYF	TGCGCCAGCAGCCCTTGGACTGCTAGCGGTTCCTACGAGCAGTACTTC
15	TRBV7-8	NA	TRBJ2-1	NA	CASSPGTRSYNEQFF	TGTGCCAGCAGCCCCGGGACACGCTCCTACAATGAGCAGTTCTTC
15	TRBV20-1	NA	TRBJ1-5	NA	CSASGGSASNQPQHF	TGCAGTGCTAGTGGGGGCTCCGCTAGCAATCAGCCCCAGCATTTT
12	TRBV5-4	NA	TRBJ1-2	NA	CASSLQGTGYTF	TGTGCCAGCAGCTTACAGGGAACTGGCTACACCTTC
15	TRBV21-1	NA	TRBJ1-1	once	CASRRAGLMNTEAFF	TGTGCCAGCAGAAGGGCTGGACTTATGAACACTGAAGCTTTCTTT
16	TRBV6-6	TRBD1	TRBJ1-1	once	CASSYGPGQEGREAFF	TGTGCCAGCAGTTACGGGCCGGGACAGGAAGGACGTGAAGCTTTCTTT
15	TRBV27	TRBD2	TRBJ2-3	NA	CASSFKREATDTQYF	TGTGCCAGCAGTTTTAAGCGGGAGGCCACCGATACGCAGTATTTT
17	TRBV3-1/TRBV3-2	TRBD2	TRBJ2-5	NA	CASSQEMSSGRQETQYF	TGTGCCAGCAGCCAAGAGATGTCTAGCGGGAGGCAAGAGACCCAGTACTTC
15	TRBV7-3	TRBD2	TRBJ2-1	once	CASSHEPGGYNEQFF	TGTGCCAGCAGCCACGAGCCGGGGGGCTACAATGAGCAGTTCTTC
14	TRBV2	NA	TRBJ2-1	NA	CASSESGAYNEQFF	TGTGCCAGCAGTGAGTCGGGTGCTTACAATGAGCAGTTCTTC
12	TRBV3-1/TRBV3-2	NA	TRBJ1-1	few	CASSQVPGGAFF	TGTGCCAGCAGCCAAGTACCCGGGGGGGCTTTCTTT
14	TRBV5-4	NA	TRBJ2-5	NA	CASAVGPTEETQYF	TGTGCCAGCGCTGTTGGGCCTACCGAAGAGACCCAGTACTTC
17	TRBV11-2	NA	TRBJ2-3	NA	CASSLRPSRGGADTQYF	TGTGCCAGCAGCTTAAGGCCCTCTAGAGGAGGAGCAGATACGCAGTATTTT
16	TRBV7-9	NA	TRBJ2-1	NA	CASSSPRGGTYNEQFF	TGTGCCAGCAGCTCGCCAAGGGGAGGTACCTACAATGAGCAGTTCTTC
22	TRBV13	NA	TRBJ2-7	NA	CASSFTPGVAPVLSTYSYEQYF	TGTGCCAGCAGCTTCACCCCGGGTGTAGCGCCAGTCTTAAGTACTTACTCCTACGAGCAGTACTTC
13	TRBV5-6	NA	TRBJ1-4	NA	CASSLGGIEKLFF	TGTGCCAGCAGCTTGGGCGGGATAGAAAAACTGTTTTTT
13	TRBV28	NA	TRBJ2-7	NA	CASSLRAWYEQYF	TGTGCCAGCAGCCTAAGAGCGTGGTACGAGCAGTACTTC
16	TRBV7-2	TRBD2	TRBJ2-7	once	CASSLVRGTSSYEQYF	TGTGCCAGCAGCTTGGTGCGGGGGACGAGCTCCTACGAGCAGTACTTC
14	TRBV18	TRBD1	TRBJ1-4	NA	CASSRQGAGEKLFF	TGTGCCAGCTCACGACAGGGGGCAGGTGAAAAACTGTTTTTT
14	TRBV5-1	NA	TRBJ2-3	NA	CASSLGQTTDTQYF	TGCGCCAGCAGCTTGGGACAGACCACAGATACGCAGTATTTT
14	TRBV4-2	NA	TRBJ2-2	NA	CASSSGTNTGELFF	TGTGCCAGCAGTTCCGGGACGAACACCGGGGAGCTGTTTTTT
13	TRBV30	TRBD1	TRBJ2-7	NA	CAWGTGPTYEQYF	TGTGCCTGGGGGACAGGTCCTACTTACGAGCAGTACTTC
15	TRBV19	NA	TRBJ2-1	NA	CASSMEGGPYNEQFF	TGTGCCAGTAGTATGGAGGGAGGCCCATACAATGAGCAGTTCTTC
16	TRBV20-1	NA	TRBJ2-1	NA	CSASSPGPLRGNEQFF	TGCAGTGCTAGTTCTCCTGGTCCTCTGAGGGGGAATGAGCAGTTCTTC
15	TRBV18	NA	TRBJ1-5	NA	CASSPSGQPNQPQHF	TGTGCCAGCTCACCCTCTGGACAGCCTAATCAGCCCCAGCATTTT
13	TRBV2	NA	TRBJ1-5	NA	CASSERGSQPQHF	TGTGCCAGCAGTGAACGGGGGAGTCAGCCCCAGCATTTT
15	TRBV23-1	TRBD1	TRBJ1-5	NA	CASSQSRTGLQPQHF	TGCGCCAGCAGTCAATCAAGGACAGGGTTACAGCCCCAGCATTTT
13	TRBV6-4	NA	TRBJ1-5	NA	CASSGESGQPQHF	TGTGCCAGCAGTGGGGAGTCGGGACAGCCCCAGCATTTT
15	TRBV6-5	NA	TRBJ1-1	once	CASSYSFRGGTEAFF	TGTGCCAGCAGTTACTCGTTCAGGGGTGGGACTGAAGCTTTCTTT
15	TRBV4-1	NA	TRBJ2-7	few	CASSHEQAPLFEQYF	TGCGCCAGCAGCCACGAACAGGCCCCCCTTTTCGAGCAGTACTTC
12	TRBV7-2	NA	TRBJ2-1	NA	CASSLYRREQFF	TGTGCCAGCAGCTTGTATCGGCGGGAGCAGTTCTTC
15	TRBV11-2	TRBD2	TRBJ2-2	NA	CASSLFGRAIGELFF	TGTGCCAGCAGCTTATTCGGGAGGGCCATCGGGGAGCTGTTTTTT
15	TRBV7-3	TRBD2	TRBJ2-1	NA	CASSLNPGTNGEQFF	TGTGCCAGCAGCTTAAACCCCGGGACTAACGGTGAGCAGTTCTTC